Following are 27 T cell receptor beta chains from one sample sequenced in a study of CXCR3-negative and CXCR3-positive naive CD8 T cells. The libraries of TRB cDNA were constructed through 5' RACE using UMI labels. TCRdb re-called the 5' RACE reads and catalogs CDR3 proteins one per entry, DNA excluded. The sample includes 6,500 to 8,000 distinct CDR3 sequences. The source material was naive CXCR3- CD8+ T cells from blood. Subset denoted: CD45RO-CCR7+CD27+CD95- naive CD8+ T cells lacking CXCR3 (TNR3-). The receptors derive from a human donor in good health. Some clones in this sample may be carry-over from other donors' samples.

The chain is built from TRBV2 and TRBJ2-7; the TCRdb D gene call, TRBD1, has no DNA to confirm it. Germline CDR1 and CDR2: SNHLY and FYNNEI. The CDR3 spans 15 residues. Here the CDR3 reads CASSDPGTGSYEQYF.

By frequency, this clonotype registers medium-sized. V is TRBV7-2 and J is TRBJ2-2. CDR1 is SGHTA, CDR2 FQGNSA, per germline. The CDR3 is made up of 15 amino acids. This CDR3 reads CASSFGLSATGELFF.

V is TRBV5-1 and J is TRBJ2-3. This CDR3 contains 14 residues. Germline CDR1 SGHRS, CDR2 YFSETQ. Here the CDR3 reads CASSLDSLTDTQYF.

V and J are TRBV7-2 and TRBJ2-1. Germline lookup yields CDR1 SGHTA and CDR2 FQGNSA. CDR3 size: 14 residues. The CDR3 is CASSPPERWNEQFF.

This clonotype registers medium-sized by frequency. The chain joins TRBV20-1 to TRBJ2-1. The CDR3 consists of 11 residues. Germline values: CDR1 DFQATT, CDR2 SNEGSKA (reference sequence). This chain's CDR3 is CSARYYNEQFF.

The J gene is TRBJ2-1, the V gene TRBV6-4; TCRdb designates TRBD2, a call that cannot be tested without DNA. Germline-derived CDR1 and CDR2 are MRHNA and SNTAGT. The length of the CDR3 is 15 residues. The CDR3 region is CASSDSGLAGGPVFF.

The chain has TRBV2 and TRBJ1-5; TCRdb selects TRBD1, and the lack of DNA leaves this call unchecked. The CDR3 runs 16 residues. The germline V gene encodes CDR1 SNHLY and CDR2 FYNNEI. The CDR3 is CASSEAHPASNQPQHF.

V is TRBV10-3 and J is TRBJ1-2; TCRdb calls TRBD1, which cannot be checked without DNA. This CDR3 spans 16 amino acids. Germline CDR1 reads ENHRY; CDR2 reads SYGVKD. CDR3 sequence: CATRELWTGPNYGYTF.

The V call is TRBV7-9, the J call TRBJ2-1. The CDR3 sequence is 12 residues long. Germline values: CDR1 SEHNR, CDR2 FQNEAQ (reference sequence). CDR3: CASRQVGVEQFF.

This rearrangement joins TRBV29-1 to TRBJ2-2. The CDR3 totals 14 residues. Germline loops: CDR1 SQVTM, CDR2 ANQGSEA. This CDR3 reads CSVLRSDGTGELFF.

The V gene is TRBV7-9, the J gene TRBJ2-1; TCRdb's D gene call, TRBD1, goes unchecked for lack of DNA. The CDR3 extends over 15 amino acids. Per germline, CDR1 SEHNR and CDR2 FQNEAQ (reference sequence). The CDR3 protein is CASSPGTGVGNEQFF.

The chain couples TRBV7-3 to TRBJ2-1; TCRdb's assignment of TRBD1 cannot be checked, as there is no DNA. CDR3 length equals 15 residues. The germline V gene has CDR1 SGHTA and CDR2 FQGTGA. This CDR3 reads CASSSIGTGINEQFF.

This chain uses TRBV12-3 or TRBV12-4 with TRBJ2-4. There are 13 residues in the CDR3. The CDR3 loop reads CASSLGLLNIQYF.

This clonotype is labeled medium-sized based on frequency. This chain links TRBV6-4 with TRBJ1-1; TCRdb's assignment of TRBD1 cannot be checked, as there is no DNA. The CDR3 consists of 13 residues. Per germline, CDR1 MRHNA and CDR2 SNTAGT. Here the CDR3 reads CASATGGYTEAFF.

This clonotype is medium-sized (0.01 to 0.1%) by frequency. The V call is TRBV25-1, the J call TRBJ2-7. Germline-derived CDR1 and CDR2 are MGHDK and SYGVNS. The CDR3 extends over 12 amino acids. CDR3 loop: CASSEHPYEQYF.

This chain connects TRBV11-2 to TRBJ2-3; TCRdb proposes TRBD2, but this gene call is untestable without DNA. CDR1 and CDR2 from the germline V gene are SGHAT and FQNNGV. CDR3 length equals 17 residues. The CDR3 reads CASSFWTSGTSTDTQYF.

This clonotype registers medium-sized by frequency. The genes are TRBV20-1 and TRBJ1-2. The CDR3 has 11 amino acids. Germline lookup yields CDR1 DFQATT and CDR2 SNEGSKA (reference sequence). Here the CDR3 reads CSALGSYGYTF.

The chain recombines TRBV5-1 with TRBJ1-3. The CDR3 spans 15 residues. Looked up from germline, CDR1 is SGHRS and CDR2 is YFSETQ. The CDR3 reads CASSPGGLSGNTIYF.

The chain recombines TRBV30 with TRBJ1-6; TCRdb picks TRBD1, but there is no DNA to check that call. CDR1 and CDR2 from the germline V gene are GTSNPN and SVGIG (reference sequence). This CDR3 comprises 17 residues. CDR3 residues: CAWSEQGASSYNSPLHF. Together with reference TRBV30 and TRBJ1-6, the CDR3 gives the full variable domain: SQTIHQWPATLVQPVGSPLSLECTVEGTSNPNLYWYRQAAGRGLQLLFYSVGIGQISSEVPQNLSASRPQDRQFILSSKKLLLSDSGFYLCAWSEQGASSYNSPLHFGNGTRLTVT.

This clonotype is classed as medium-sized (0.01 to 0.1%) by frequency. This chain uses TRBV6-2 or TRBV6-3 with TRBJ2-7; no DNA is available, so the TRBD2 call from TCRdb remains unchecked. This CDR3 has 18 amino acids. Germline CDR1 MNHEY, CDR2 SVGEGT. This CDR3 is CASSQLKPGLHISYEQYF.

This clonotype counts as medium-sized by frequency. The V call is TRBV5-1, the J call TRBJ2-1; there is no DNA to check the TCRdb D call of TRBD1. This CDR3 is 13 amino acids long. CDR1 is SGHRS, CDR2 YFSETQ, per germline. The CDR3 region is CASSEGIYNEQFF. The full variable domain, its missing parts supplied by reference TRBV5-1 and TRBJ2-1, is KAGVTQTPRYLIKTRGQQVTLSCSPISGHRSVSWYQQTPGQGLQFLFEYFSETQRNKGNFPGRFSGRQFSNSRSEMNVSTLELGDSALYLCASSEGIYNEQFFGPGTRLTVL.

The chain employs TRBV2 and TRBJ1-1. Germline V gene data show CDR1 as SNHLY and CDR2 as FYNNEI. The CDR3 sequence is 11 residues long. The CDR3 spells CASSGGAGAFF.

The CDR3: CASRRSGTSHNEQFF. J is TRBJ2-1 and V is TRBV6-6; TCRdb gives TRBD2 as the D gene, but with no DNA this cannot be confirmed. The germline V gene has CDR1 MNHNY and CDR2 SVGAGI (reference sequence). The CDR3 covers 15 residues.

Frequency places this clonotype as medium-sized. The CDR3 reads CSAQGGETQYF. The chain combines TRBV29-1 with TRBJ2-5. The germline V gene encodes CDR1 SQVTM and CDR2 ANQGSEA. The CDR3 spans 11 residues.

Considering frequency, this clonotype is medium-sized (0.01 to 0.1%). The chain joins TRBV29-1 to TRBJ2-1; TCRdb designates TRBD2, a call that cannot be tested without DNA. There are 12 residues in the CDR3. Germline V gene data show CDR1 as SQVTM and CDR2 as ANQGSEA. This chain's CDR3 is CSIRTSRDEQFF.

This clonotype is classed as medium-sized (0.01 to 0.1%) by frequency. This chain connects TRBV29-1 to TRBJ1-2. CDR1 is SQVTM and CDR2 is ANQGSEA in the germline V gene. This CDR3 has 11 residues. The CDR3 region is CSVKEGHGYTF.

By frequency, this clonotype is medium-sized. The chain combines TRBV20-1 with TRBJ1-2. The CDR3 length is 15 residues. CDR1 is DFQATT, CDR2 SNEGSKA, per germline (reference sequence). CDR3 region: CSARTAGLGSYGYTF.